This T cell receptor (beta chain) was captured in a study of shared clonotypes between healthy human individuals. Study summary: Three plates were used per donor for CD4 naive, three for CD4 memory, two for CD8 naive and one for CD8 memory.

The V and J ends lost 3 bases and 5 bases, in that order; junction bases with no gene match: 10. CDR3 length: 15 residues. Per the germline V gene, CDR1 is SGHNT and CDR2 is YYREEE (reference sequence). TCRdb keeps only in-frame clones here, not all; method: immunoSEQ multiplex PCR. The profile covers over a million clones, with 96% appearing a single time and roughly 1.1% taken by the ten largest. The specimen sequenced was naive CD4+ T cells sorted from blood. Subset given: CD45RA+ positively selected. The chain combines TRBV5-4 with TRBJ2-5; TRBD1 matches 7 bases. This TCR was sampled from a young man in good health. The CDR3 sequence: CASSSGTAGRETQYF. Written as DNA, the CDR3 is TGTGCCAGCAGCTCCGGGACAGCAGGGCGCGAGACCCAGTACTTC.